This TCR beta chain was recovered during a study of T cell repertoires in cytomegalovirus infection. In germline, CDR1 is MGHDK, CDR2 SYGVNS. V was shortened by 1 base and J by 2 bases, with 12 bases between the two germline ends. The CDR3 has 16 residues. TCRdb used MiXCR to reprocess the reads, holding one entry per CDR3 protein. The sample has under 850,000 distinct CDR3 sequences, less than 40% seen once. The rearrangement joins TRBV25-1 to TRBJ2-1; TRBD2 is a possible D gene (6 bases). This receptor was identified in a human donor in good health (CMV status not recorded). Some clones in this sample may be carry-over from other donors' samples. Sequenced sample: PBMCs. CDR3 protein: CASSESGRRAYNEQFF. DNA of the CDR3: TGTGCCAGCAGTGAATCAGGGAGGCGGGCCTACAATGAGCAGTTCTTC.